These T cell receptor beta chains were read from a single sample in a study of spatial heterogeneity in lung cancer. MiXCR was run by TCRdb on the 5' RACE reads, yielding one entry per CDR3 protein. The table includes under 30,000 distinct CDR3 sequences, about 3% detected once. Source: PBMCs, taken at surgery. These receptors all stem from a female donor with early-stage non-small cell lung cancer. Each CDR3 is given with its conserved first and last residue. The order of the fields is J gene, D gene, V gene, clone size, CDR3 protein, CDR3 DNA. The D gene is left open where the match is weak. Size is stated as once, few, many or a size class.

TRBJ2-7	TRBD2	TRBV5-1	many	CASTAGTSGNYEQYF	TGCGCCAGCACCGCAGGGACTAGCGGTAACTACGAGCAGTACTTC
TRBJ1-3	TRBD1	TRBV7-4	few	CASSTTGGLSGNTIYF	TGTGCCAGCAGCACAACAGGGGGCCTCTCTGGAAACACCATATATTTT
TRBJ2-3	-	TRBV4-2	many	CASSQEGRPGRTDTQYF	TGTGCCAGCAGCCAGGAAGGACGGCCTGGGCGCACAGATACGCAGTATTTT
TRBJ2-3	-	TRBV28	many	CASSFLRDSTDTQYF	TGTGCCAGCAGTTTCCTGCGGGATTCCACAGATACGCAGTATTTT
TRBJ2-7	-	TRBV7-9	medium-sized	CASSSYRDTNVYEQYF	TGTGCCAGCAGCTCGTACCGGGACACGAACGTCTACGAGCAGTACTTC
TRBJ1-3	-	TRBV7-3	many	CASSLSGTGNTIYF	TGTGCCAGCAGCTTAAGTGGGACTGGAAACACCATATATTTT
TRBJ2-5	TRBD1	TRBV29-1	many	CSVGPGGEETQYF	TGCAGCGTTGGACCAGGGGGCGAGGAGACCCAGTACTTC
TRBJ1-1	-	TRBV20-1	many	CSARGIGDPWNTEAFF	TGCAGTGCTAGGGGGATTGGAGACCCCTGGAACACTGAAGCTTTCTTT
TRBJ2-7	TRBD2	TRBV7-3	many	CASSLTPAGGRSYEQYF	TGTGCCAGCAGCTTAACCCCCGCCGGCGGGAGGAGCTACGAGCAGTACTTC
TRBJ2-2	TRBD2	TRBV5-1	many	CASSSLAGGTTGELFF	TGCGCCAGCAGCTCTCTAGCGGGAGGGACCACCGGGGAGCTGTTTTTT
TRBJ2-3	-	TRBV20-1	many	CSLRGAGAGDTQYF	TGCAGTCTAAGAGGGGCGGGGGCAGGGGATACGCAGTATTTT
TRBJ2-7	-	TRBV15	many	CATSNNPRGSYEQYF	TGTGCCACCAGCAATAACCCCAGGGGCTCCTACGAGCAGTACTTC
TRBJ2-7	-	TRBV7-9	many	CASSLEAGLITYEQYF	TGTGCCAGCAGCTTAGAGGCCGGATTAATAACCTACGAGCAGTACTTC
TRBJ2-5	TRBD1	TRBV5-1	many	CASSSTGQETQYF	TGCGCCAGCAGCTCGACAGGGCAAGAGACCCAGTACTTC
TRBJ2-7	TRBD2	TRBV3-1	many	CASTQGAGGLYEQYF	TGTGCCAGCACACAGGGAGCGGGGGGCCTCTACGAGCAGTACTTC
TRBJ2-3	-	TRBV11-2	many	CASSRWTAAQYF	TGTGCCAGCAGCCGGTGGACAGCCGCGCAGTATTTT
TRBJ2-3	-	TRBV6-5	many	CASSRSRTDTQYF	TGTGCCAGCAGCAGATCCCGCACAGATACGCAGTATTTT
TRBJ2-2	-	TRBV12-5	few	CASGLVLLNRANTGELFF	TGTGCTAGTGGTTTGGTACTATTGAACAGGGCGAACACCGGGGAGCTGTTTTTT
TRBJ2-5	TRBD2	TRBV5-1	many	CASSPGTSLQETQYF	TGCGCCAGCAGTCCCGGGACTAGCTTACAAGAGACCCAGTACTTC
TRBJ2-7	-	TRBV19	few	CASSGSGPWKYF	TGTGCCAGTAGTGGCTCGGGCCCTTGGAAGTACTTC
TRBJ1-4	TRBD1	TRBV3-1	many	CASSHSQGGPGPEKLFF	TGTGCCAGCAGCCATAGCCAGGGGGGCCCGGGCCCTGAAAAACTGTTTTTT
TRBJ2-2	TRBD1	TRBV10-1	many	CASRGQGDTGELFF	TGCGCCAGCCGTGGACAGGGAGACACCGGGGAGCTGTTTTTT
TRBJ2-7	-	TRBV5-1	medium-sized	CASSLAGESPLYEQYF	TGCGCCAGCAGCTTGGCGGGAGAGTCGCCCCTCTACGAGCAGTACTTC
TRBJ2-5	TRBD2	TRBV12-3/TRBV12-4	many	CASSLDWEGETQYF	TGTGCCAGCAGTTTAGACTGGGAGGGGGAGACCCAGTACTTC
TRBJ2-3	TRBD2	TRBV7-6	many	CASSLRSSGRSDTDTQYF	TGTGCCAGCAGCTTACGGTCGAGCGGGAGGTCCGACACAGATACGCAGTATTTT
TRBJ2-2	-	TRBV27	medium-sized	CASSFFAAGELFF	TGTGCCAGCAGTTTTTTTGCGGCCGGGGAGCTGTTTTTT
TRBJ2-3	TRBD1	TRBV6-5	once	CASSFGQGNTQYF	TGTGCCAGCAGTTTCGGACAGGGCAATACGCAGTATTTT
TRBJ2-5	TRBD1	TRBV2	few	CATQGAGETQYF	TGTGCCACGCAGGGGGCTGGAGAGACCCAGTACTTC
TRBJ2-1	-	TRBV20-1	many	CSASTRWISSYNEQFF	TGCAGTGCTAGTACGAGGTGGATAAGCTCCTACAATGAGCAGTTCTTC